One and the same sample provided the 20 T cell receptor beta chains below, sequenced in a study of T-cell memory formation after mild COVID-19. TCRdb used MiXCR to reprocess the 5' RACE reads, holding one entry per CDR3 protein. The data show approximately 290,000 distinct CDR3 sequences, about 16% seen once. What was sequenced was PBMCs or a T cell subset sorted from them (not recorded which). The receptor source for this set is a young man who had mild COVID-19 (a few samples of this study predate the infection). Cell type and time point are not known.

In this sample, this clonotype turned up many times. This sequence joins TRBV5-1 and TRBJ2-1, with 8 positions matching TRBD2. V was pared by 4 bases and J by 7 bases, with 10 bases of the junction left unmatched. Per the germline V gene, CDR1 is SGHRS and CDR2 is YFSETQ. The CDR3 has 15 residues. The CDR3 DNA sequence: TGCGCCAGCAGCCCGCTCCCGGGGGGGCAGAATGAGCAGTTCTTC. Protein product: CASSPLPGGQNEQFF.

This clonotype occurred many times. The chain couples TRBV24-1 to TRBJ2-4; possible D gene TRBD2, 7 bases. Trimming shortened V by 3 bases and J by 5 bases, and 19 bases separated the two germline ends. Per germline, CDR1 KGHDR and CDR2 SFDVKD. The CDR3 extends over 17 amino acids. CDR3 DNA: TGTGCCACCAGTGATCCACAAACAGGGAGCGGGGAAAACATTCAGTACTTC. The encoded protein is CATSDPQTGSGENIQYF.

The chain has TRBV12-3 or TRBV12-4 and TRBJ1-6; the match to TRBD1 covers 7 bases. With 9 bases clipped from V and 8 bases from J, the junction kept 4 bases outside the gene matches. The CDR3 has 12 amino acids. CDR3 nucleotide sequence: TGTGCCAGTACTACAGGGGATTCACCCCTCCACTTT. Protein product: CASTTGDSPLHF.

The chain combines TRBV30 with TRBJ2-7; no clear D. The CDR3 extends over 13 amino acids. V gave up 0 bases and J gave up 0 bases, with 6 bases separating them. Germline V gene lookup returns CDR1 GTSNPN and CDR2 SVGIG (reference sequence). For the CDR3, the DNA is TGTGCCTGGAGTGTGGGCCGCTCCTACGAGCAGTACTTC. It translates to CAWSVGRSYEQYF.

In this sample, this clonotype turned up once. A single base separates this from a much larger clone, so it may be a read error. DNA for the CDR3: TGTGCCAGCAGTTACTCGAGAGGGACTAATGAAAAACTGTCTTTT. Amino acid sequence: CASSYSRGTNEKLSF. The gene calls are TRBV6-5 and TRBJ1-4, with D possibly matching TRBD1 (5 bases). CDR1 and CDR2 (germline): MNHEY, SVGAGI. The CDR3 has 15 residues.

This clonotype was picked up many times. The chain has TRBV7-2 and TRBJ2-3; the D is unclear. This CDR3 region has 14 residues. The germline V gene has CDR1 SGHTA and CDR2 FQGNSA. Trimming removed 5 bases from V and 2 bases from J, with 11 bases in between. CDR3 in DNA: TGTGCCAGCAGCCCTGGGCACTCCACAGATACGCAGTATTTT. Translating it yields CASSPGHSTDTQYF.

This clonotype was observed a few times. This sequence joins TRBV6-6 and TRBJ1-1; D is unresolved. The CDR3 runs to 14 residues. Trimming took 2 bases from V and 3 from J, leaving 10 bases between them. CDR1 is MNHNY and CDR2 is SVGAGI in the germline V gene (reference sequence). For the CDR3, the DNA is TGTGCCAGCAGTTACGGAGACGGATACACTGAAGCTTTCTTT. It specifies CASSYGDGYTEAFF.

V and J are TRBV2 and TRBJ2-3; 9 positions agree with TRBD1. Germline CDR1 SNHLY, CDR2 FYNNEI. The CDR3 contains 14 residues. With 6 bases clipped from V and 2 bases from J, the junction kept 3 bases outside the gene matches. In DNA form, the CDR3 reads TGTGCCAGCAGCTGGACAGGGGACACAGATACGCAGTATTTT. This gives the protein CASSWTGDTDTQYF.

This clonotype was seen only a few times. The chain recombines TRBV20-1 with TRBJ2-2; possible D gene TRBD2, 5 bases. Germline V gene lookup returns CDR1 DFQATT and CDR2 SNEGSKA (reference sequence). The germline V and J ends were trimmed by 3 bases and 10 bases, with 21 bases remaining between them. The CDR3 runs to 15 residues. Here the CDR3 DNA reads TGCAGTGCTAGGTACCTGGGGAGCTGGGCAACGGAGCTGTTTTTT. Protein: CSARYLGSWATELFF.

This clonotype showed up many times. The J gene is TRBJ2-5, the V gene TRBV20-1, with no clear D. V was shortened by 1 base and J by 5 bases, with 8 bases between the two germline ends. This CDR3 has 12 residues. Germline CDR1 reads DFQATT; CDR2 reads SNEGSKA (reference sequence). CDR3 sequence reads: CSARVRWETQYF. DNA of the CDR3: TGCAGTGCTAGAGTTCGTTGGGAGACCCAGTACTTC.

The CDR3 loop reads CASGDGNQPQHF. The CDR3 coding sequence is TGTGCCAGCGGTGACGGGAATCAGCCCCAGCATTTT. The chain couples TRBV6-5 to TRBJ1-5; D is unclear. V lost 8 bases and J 4 bases, leaving 9 bases between the germline ends. Germline-derived CDR1 and CDR2 are MNHEY and SVGAGI. This CDR3 is 12 amino acids long.

The rearrangement joins TRBV5-1 to TRBJ2-1, with D hard to call. CDR3 length equals 13 residues. Trimming stripped 2 bases from V and 10 bases from J, with 13 bases between. Per germline, CDR1 SGHRS and CDR2 YFSETQ. For the CDR3, the DNA is TGCGCCAGCAGCTTTAGTTCTGGTGGCGAGCAGTTCTTC. This sequence encodes CASSFSSGGEQFF.

This chain links TRBV27 with TRBJ2-2; D ambiguous. CDR1 is MNHEY and CDR2 is SMNVEV in the germline V gene (reference sequence). With 6 bases removed from V and 7 bases from J, the gap between germline ends came to 9 bases. The CDR3 runs 12 residues. The CDR3 protein is CASSPYVGELFF. In nucleotides, the CDR3 is TGTGCCAGCAGCCCGTATGTCGGGGAGCTGTTTTTT.

This clonotype was detected many times. V usage is TRBV28 and J usage is TRBJ1-1; D remains ambiguous. Trimming stripped 1 base from V and 4 bases from J, with 10 bases between. The germline V gene has CDR1 MDHEN and CDR2 SYDVKM. The CDR3 spans 14 residues. The CDR3 DNA reads as TGTGCCAGCAGTTTATCCGTGGGCGGCACTGAAGCTTTCTTT. Translated, it gives CASSLSVGGTEAFF. The full variable domain, completed using reference TRBV28 and TRBJ1-1, is DVKVTQSSRYLVKRTGEKVFLECVQDMDHENMFWYRQDPGLGLRLIYFSYDVKMKEKGDIPEGYSVSREKKERFSLILESASTNQTSMYLCASSLSVGGTEAFFGQGTRLTVV.

This clonotype was counted at least ten times. The V call is TRBV7-9, the J call TRBJ1-1; D might be TRBD1 (5 bases). Germline V gene lookup returns CDR1 SEHNR and CDR2 FQNEAQ (reference sequence). V lost 6 bases, J lost 6 bases, and 11 bases lay in between. This CDR3 spans 12 amino acids. This CDR3 reads CASRSRVPEAFF. In nucleotides, the CDR3 is TGTGCCAGCAGATCCAGGGTCCCTGAAGCTTTCTTT. Using reference TRBV7-9 and TRBJ1-1 for the parts outside the CDR3, the full variable domain is DTGVSQNPRHKITKRGQNVTFRCDPISEHNRLYWYRQTLGQGPEFLTYFQNEAQLEKSRLLSDRFSAERPKGSFSTLEIQRTEQGDSAMYLCASRSRVPEAFFGQGTRLTVV.

The chain has TRBV5-5 and TRBJ1-5; D remains unclear. The ends were cut back, 0 bases at V and 5 bases at J, with 9 bases in the middle. The V gene's germline CDR1 is SGHKS and CDR2 YYEKEE (reference sequence). The CDR3 is made up of 14 amino acids. For the CDR3, the DNA is TGTGCCAGCAGCTTGGGTGTCAGCTATCAGCCCCAGCATTTT. This codes for CASSLGVSYQPQHF.

This clonotype occurred a few times. Without the conserved terminal phenylalanine or tryptophan, this CDR3 likely stems from a read error. The limits of the CDR3 on the DNA are not certain, so only TCRdb's listed CDR3 is given. The chain is built from TRBV2 and TRBJ2-3; no DNA check was done on the table's D call, TRBD2. Germline V CDR1 and CDR2: SNHLY, FYNNEI. The CDR3 region is 10 residues in length, termini included. CDR3 sequence reads: CASRGHGEGG.

This clonotype was picked up a small number of times. This rearrangement joins TRBV2 to TRBJ2-7; 8 positions agree with TRBD1. V trimming: 6 bases; J trimming: 7 bases; junction bases outside the gene matches: 11. The germline V gene has CDR1 SNHLY and CDR2 FYNNEI. This CDR3 region has 14 residues. The CDR3 sequence is CASSQDRGAGEQYV. The DNA for the CDR3 is TGTGCCAGCAGCCAAGACAGGGGTGCGGGAGAGCAGTACGTC.

The chain is built from TRBV10-3 and TRBJ1-5; D unclear. Per germline, CDR1 ENHRY and CDR2 SYGVKD. The V gene lost 2 bases and the J gene lost 6 bases, with 5 bases spanning the gap. The CDR3 spans 12 residues. In nucleotides, the CDR3 is TGTGCCATCAGTGAGAGAGGTCAGCCCCAGCATTTT. Protein sequence: CAISERGQPQHF.

At least ten counts were recorded for this clonotype. J is TRBJ2-7 and V is TRBV5-1; the D is unclear. Trimming stripped 4 bases from V and 4 bases from J, with 15 bases between. The CDR3 length is 14 residues. From germline, CDR1 is SGHRS and CDR2 YFSETQ. The CDR3 region is CASSQKAGLYEQYF. The CDR3 DNA reads TGCGCCAGCAGCCAGAAGGCAGGATTATACGAGCAGTACTTC.